Reported below is one T cell receptor (beta chain). TCRdb processed the RT-PCR reads anew with MiXCR; each CDR3 protein has one entry. Of 2,000 to 3,000 distinct CDR3 sequences in the sample, under 20% were seen once. CDR3 length equals 18 residues. Germline V gene data show CDR1 as SGHRS and CDR2 as YFSETQ. The ends were cut back, 1 base at V and 5 bases at J, with 23 bases in the middle. These data belong to a study of patients and donors after allogeneic stem cell transplantation. The source is a human donor who was either an allogeneic HSCT recipient or a stem cell or donor lymphocyte infusion donor (not recorded which). It is not recorded whose cells these are; they may come from a transplant donor. This chain uses TRBV5-1 with TRBJ2-3, with D perhaps matching TRBD2 (6 bases). Sequencing was performed on blood, either unsorted or a sorted T cell fraction (not recorded which). This chain's CDR3 is CASSLTAPAGPPGDTQYF. CDR3 in DNA: TGCGCCAGCAGCTTGACTGCACCGGCGGGGCCCCCTGGAGATACGCAGTATTTT. Drawing the rest from reference TRBV5-1 and TRBJ2-3, the complete variable domain is KAGVTQTPRYLIKTRGQQVTLSCSPISGHRSVSWYQQTPGQGLQFLFEYFSETQRNKGNFPGRFSGRQFSNSRSEMNVSTLELGDSALYLCASSLTAPAGPPGDTQYFGPGTRLTVL.